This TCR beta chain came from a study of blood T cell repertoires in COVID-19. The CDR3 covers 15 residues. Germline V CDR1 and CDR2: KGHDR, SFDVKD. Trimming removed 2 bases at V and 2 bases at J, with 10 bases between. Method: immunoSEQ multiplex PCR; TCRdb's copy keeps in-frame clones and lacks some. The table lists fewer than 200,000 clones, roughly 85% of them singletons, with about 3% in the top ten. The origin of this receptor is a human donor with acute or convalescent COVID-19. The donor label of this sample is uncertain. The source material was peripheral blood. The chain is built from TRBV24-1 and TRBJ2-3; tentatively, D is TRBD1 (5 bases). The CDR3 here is CATSDSGFNTDTQYF. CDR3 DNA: TGTGCCACCAGTGATTCAGGGTTTAACACAGATACGCAGTATTTT.